This note documents a single T cell receptor beta chain sequence. The record originates from a study of cytomegalovirus exposure and HLA in healthy donors. Primers included in the PCR were 60 Vbeta and 13 Jbeta primers. Repertoires were generated with immunoSEQ multiplex PCR, while TCRdb's copy carries only in-frame clones and drops some. Found here are 50,000 to 65,000 clones, around 72% of them singletons; the top ten hold roughly half. The sequenced sample consisted of PBMCs. The source of this sequence is a man aged 45 to 65 in good health and CMV-seropositive.

CDR3 sequence reads: CASSLVRGYTEAFF. The CDR3 bases are TGTGCCAGCAGTTTGGTCAGGGGATACACTGAAGCTTTCTTT. The rearrangement uses TRBV28 and TRBJ1-1, with a tentative D call TRBD1 (6 bases). The CDR3 spans 14 residues. V lost 3 bases, J lost 3 bases, and 11 bases lay in between. Germline V lookup: CDR1 MDHEN, CDR2 SYDVKM.